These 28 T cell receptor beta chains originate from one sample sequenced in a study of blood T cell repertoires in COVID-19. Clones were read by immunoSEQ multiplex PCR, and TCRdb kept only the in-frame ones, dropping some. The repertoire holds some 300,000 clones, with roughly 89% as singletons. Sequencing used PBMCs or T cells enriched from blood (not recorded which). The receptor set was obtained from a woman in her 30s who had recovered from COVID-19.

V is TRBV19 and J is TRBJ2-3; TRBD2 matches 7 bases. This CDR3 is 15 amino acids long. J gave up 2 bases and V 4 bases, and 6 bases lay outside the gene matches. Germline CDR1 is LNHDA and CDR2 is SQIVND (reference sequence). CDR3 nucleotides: TGTGCCAGTAGTACCTGGGGGAGGGCCACAGATACGCAGTATTTT. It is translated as CASSTWGRATDTQYF.

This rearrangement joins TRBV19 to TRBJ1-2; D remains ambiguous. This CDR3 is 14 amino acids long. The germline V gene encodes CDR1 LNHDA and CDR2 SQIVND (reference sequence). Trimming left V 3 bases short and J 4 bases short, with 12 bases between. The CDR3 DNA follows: TGTGCCAGTAGTATTCCCGGGATCCGCTATGGCTACACCTTC. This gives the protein CASSIPGIRYGYTF.

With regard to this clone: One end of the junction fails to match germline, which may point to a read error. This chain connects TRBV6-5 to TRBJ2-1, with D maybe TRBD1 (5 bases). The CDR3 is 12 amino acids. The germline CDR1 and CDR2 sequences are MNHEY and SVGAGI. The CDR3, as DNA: TGCGCCACGGCCAGGGAAGTCAATGAGCAGTTCTTC. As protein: CATAREVNEQFF.

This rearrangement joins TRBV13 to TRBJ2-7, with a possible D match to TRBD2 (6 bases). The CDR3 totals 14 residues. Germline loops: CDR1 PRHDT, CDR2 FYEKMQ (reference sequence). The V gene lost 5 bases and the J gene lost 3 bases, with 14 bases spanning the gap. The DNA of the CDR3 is TGTGCCAGCAGCCACCGGGACTCATACTACGAGCAGTACTTC. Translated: CASSHRDSYYEQYF.

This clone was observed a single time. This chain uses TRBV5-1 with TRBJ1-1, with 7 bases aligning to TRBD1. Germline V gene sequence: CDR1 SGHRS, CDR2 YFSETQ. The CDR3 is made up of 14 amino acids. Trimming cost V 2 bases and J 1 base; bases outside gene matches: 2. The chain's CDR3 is CASSFTGENTEAFF. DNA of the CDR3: TGCGCCAGCAGCTTTACAGGGGAGAACACTGAAGCTTTCTTT.

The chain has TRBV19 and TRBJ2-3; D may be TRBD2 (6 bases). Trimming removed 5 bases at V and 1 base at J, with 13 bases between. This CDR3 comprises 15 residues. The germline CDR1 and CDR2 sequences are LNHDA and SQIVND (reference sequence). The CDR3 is CASSDSTGGTDTQYF. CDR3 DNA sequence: TGTGCCAGTAGTGATTCCACGGGAGGCACAGATACGCAGTATTTT.

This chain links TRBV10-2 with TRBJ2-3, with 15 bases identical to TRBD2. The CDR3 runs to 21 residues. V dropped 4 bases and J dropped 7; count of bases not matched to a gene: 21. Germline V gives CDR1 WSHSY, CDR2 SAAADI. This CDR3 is CASSAPRTSGRAQIPPYTQYF. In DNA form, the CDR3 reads TGCGCCAGCAGTGCGCCTCGGACTAGCGGGAGGGCACAGATCCCCCCTTATACGCAGTATTTT.

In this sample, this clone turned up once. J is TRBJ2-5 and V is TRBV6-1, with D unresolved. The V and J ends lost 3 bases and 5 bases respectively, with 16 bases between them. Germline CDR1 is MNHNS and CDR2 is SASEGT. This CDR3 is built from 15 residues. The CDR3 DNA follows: TGTGCCAGCAGTGAGGCTGCGTCGGGTCGGGAGACCCAGTACTTC. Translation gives CASSEAASGRETQYF.

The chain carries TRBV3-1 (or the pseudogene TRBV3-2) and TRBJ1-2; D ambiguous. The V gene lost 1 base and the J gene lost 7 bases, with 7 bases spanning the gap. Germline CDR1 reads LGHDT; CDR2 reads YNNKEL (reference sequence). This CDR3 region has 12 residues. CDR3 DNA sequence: TGTGCCAGCAGCCAAGGTCTGCGTGGCTACACCTTC. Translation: CASSQGLRGYTF.

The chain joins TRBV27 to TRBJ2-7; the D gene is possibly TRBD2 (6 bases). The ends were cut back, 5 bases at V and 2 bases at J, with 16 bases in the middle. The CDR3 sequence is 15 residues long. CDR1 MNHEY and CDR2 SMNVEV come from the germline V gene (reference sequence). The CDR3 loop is CASSPWASAPYEQYF. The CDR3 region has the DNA TGTGCCAGCAGTCCCTGGGCTAGCGCCCCCTACGAGCAGTACTTC.

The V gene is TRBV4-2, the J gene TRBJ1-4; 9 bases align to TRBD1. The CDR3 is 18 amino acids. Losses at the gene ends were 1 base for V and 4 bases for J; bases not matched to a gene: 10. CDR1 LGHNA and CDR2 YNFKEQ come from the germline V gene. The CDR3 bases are TGTGCCAGCAGCCAAGGGACAGGGGTTGGTGATGGTAATGAAAAACTGTTTTTT. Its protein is CASSQGTGVGDGNEKLFF.

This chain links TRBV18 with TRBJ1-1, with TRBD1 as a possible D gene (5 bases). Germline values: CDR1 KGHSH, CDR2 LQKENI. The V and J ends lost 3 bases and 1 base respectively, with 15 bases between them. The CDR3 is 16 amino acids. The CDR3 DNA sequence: TGTGCCAGCTCACCGCCTAACGGGGGGGGGAACACTGAAGCTTTCTTT. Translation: CASSPPNGGGNTEAFF.

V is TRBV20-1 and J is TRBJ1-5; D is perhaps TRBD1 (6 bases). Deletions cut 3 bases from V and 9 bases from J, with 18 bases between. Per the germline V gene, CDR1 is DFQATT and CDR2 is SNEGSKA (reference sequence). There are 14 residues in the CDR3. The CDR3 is CSASRGTAEWPQHF. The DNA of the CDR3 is TGCAGTGCTAGTAGGGGGACGGCCGAGTGGCCCCAGCATTTT.

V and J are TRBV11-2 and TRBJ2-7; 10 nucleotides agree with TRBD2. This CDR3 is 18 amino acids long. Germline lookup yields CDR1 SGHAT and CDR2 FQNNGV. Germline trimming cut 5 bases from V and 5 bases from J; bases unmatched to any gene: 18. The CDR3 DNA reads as TGTGCCAGCAGCCCACCTGTGATGGGTAGCGGGAGGCCCCACGAGCAGTACTTC. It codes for CASSPPVMGSGRPHEQYF.

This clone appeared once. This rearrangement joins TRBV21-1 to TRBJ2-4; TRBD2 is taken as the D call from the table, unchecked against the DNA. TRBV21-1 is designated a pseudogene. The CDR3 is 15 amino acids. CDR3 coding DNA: TGTGCCAGCAGGGAGTCTGCCAAGGCCAAAAACATTCAGTACTTC. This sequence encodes CASRESAKAKNIQYF.

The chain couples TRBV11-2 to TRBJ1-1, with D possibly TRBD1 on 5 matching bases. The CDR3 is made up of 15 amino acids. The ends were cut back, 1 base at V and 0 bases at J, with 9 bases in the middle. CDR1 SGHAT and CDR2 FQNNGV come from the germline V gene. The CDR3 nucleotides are TGTGCCAGCAGCTTAGGCCGGGACTTGAACACTGAAGCTTTCTTT. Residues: CASSLGRDLNTEAFF.

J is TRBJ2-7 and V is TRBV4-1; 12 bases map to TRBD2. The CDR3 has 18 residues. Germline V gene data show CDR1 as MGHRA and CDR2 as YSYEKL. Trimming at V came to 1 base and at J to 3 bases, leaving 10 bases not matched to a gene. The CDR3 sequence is CASSQVASGRAGVYEQYF. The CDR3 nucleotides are TGCGCCAGCAGCCAAGTGGCTAGCGGGAGGGCCGGAGTCTACGAGCAGTACTTC.

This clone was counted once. This CDR3 is CASSQGLGSPGMNEQFF. Written as DNA, the CDR3 is TGTGCCAGCAGCCAGGGACTAGGGTCCCCGGGTATGAATGAGCAGTTCTTC. The rearrangement uses TRBV3-1 (or the pseudogene TRBV3-2) and TRBJ2-1, with 8 positions matching TRBD2. The V gene end was trimmed by 3 bases and the J gene end by 7 bases; junction bases not matched to a gene: 14. This CDR3 is 17 amino acids long. Germline values: CDR1 LGHDT, CDR2 YNNKEL (reference sequence).

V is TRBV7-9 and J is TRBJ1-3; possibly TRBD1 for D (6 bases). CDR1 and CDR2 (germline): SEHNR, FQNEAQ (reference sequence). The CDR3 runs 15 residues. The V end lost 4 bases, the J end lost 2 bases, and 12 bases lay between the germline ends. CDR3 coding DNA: TGTGCCAGCAGCTCCCCCCGGGACACTGGAAACACCATATATTTT. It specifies CASSSPRDTGNTIYF.

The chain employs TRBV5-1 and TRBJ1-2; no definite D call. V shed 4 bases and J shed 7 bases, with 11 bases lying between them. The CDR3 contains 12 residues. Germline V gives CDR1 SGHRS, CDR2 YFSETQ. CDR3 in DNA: TGCGCCAGCAGCGACCCCGGAGGTGGCTACACCTTC. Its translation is CASSDPGGGYTF.

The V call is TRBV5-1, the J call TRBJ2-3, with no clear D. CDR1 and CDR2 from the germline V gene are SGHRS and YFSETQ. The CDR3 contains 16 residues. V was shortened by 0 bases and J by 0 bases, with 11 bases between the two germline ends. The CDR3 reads CASSLELVLSTDTQYF. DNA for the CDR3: TGCGCCAGCAGCTTGGAGCTAGTCCTAAGCACAGATACGCAGTATTTT.

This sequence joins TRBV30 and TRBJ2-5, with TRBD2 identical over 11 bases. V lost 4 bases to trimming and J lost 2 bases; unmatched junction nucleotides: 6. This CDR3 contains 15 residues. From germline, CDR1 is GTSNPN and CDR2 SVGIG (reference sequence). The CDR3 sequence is CAWTSGGRVQETQYF. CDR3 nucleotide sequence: TGTGCCTGGACTAGCGGGGGGCGGGTACAAGAGACCCAGTACTTC.

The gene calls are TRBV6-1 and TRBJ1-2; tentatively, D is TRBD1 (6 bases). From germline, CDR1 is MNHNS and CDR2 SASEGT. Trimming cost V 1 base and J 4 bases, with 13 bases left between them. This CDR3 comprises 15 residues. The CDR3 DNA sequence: TGTGCCAGCAGTGAAGATGGGGGCCTTGGCTATGGCTACACCTTC. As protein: CASSEDGGLGYGYTF.

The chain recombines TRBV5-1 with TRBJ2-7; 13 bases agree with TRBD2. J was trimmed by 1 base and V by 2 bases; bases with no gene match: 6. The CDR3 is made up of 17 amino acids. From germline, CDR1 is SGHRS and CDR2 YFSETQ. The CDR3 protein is CASSLLAGGPISYEQYF. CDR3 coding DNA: TGCGCCAGCAGCTTACTAGCGGGAGGGCCTATTTCCTACGAGCAGTACTTC.

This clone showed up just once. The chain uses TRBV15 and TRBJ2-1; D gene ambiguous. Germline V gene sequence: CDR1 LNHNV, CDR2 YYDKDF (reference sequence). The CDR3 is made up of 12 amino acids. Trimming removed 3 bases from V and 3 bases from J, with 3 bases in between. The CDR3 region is CATSSYYNEQFF. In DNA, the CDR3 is TGTGCCACCAGCAGCTACTACAATGAGCAGTTCTTC.

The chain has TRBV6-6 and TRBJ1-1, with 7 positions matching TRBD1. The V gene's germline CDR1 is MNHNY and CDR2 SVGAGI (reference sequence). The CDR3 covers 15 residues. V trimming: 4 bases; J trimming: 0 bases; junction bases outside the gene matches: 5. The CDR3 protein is CASSSLGQLNTEAFF. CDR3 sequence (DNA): TGTGCCAGCAGTTCCCTGGGACAGTTGAACACTGAAGCTTTCTTT.

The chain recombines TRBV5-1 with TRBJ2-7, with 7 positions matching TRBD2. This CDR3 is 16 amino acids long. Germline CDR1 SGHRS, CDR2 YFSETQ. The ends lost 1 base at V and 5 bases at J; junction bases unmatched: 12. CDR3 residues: CASSLNFGGGLNEQYF. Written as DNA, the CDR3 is TGCGCCAGCAGCTTGAATTTTGGGGGAGGGTTGAACGAGCAGTACTTC.

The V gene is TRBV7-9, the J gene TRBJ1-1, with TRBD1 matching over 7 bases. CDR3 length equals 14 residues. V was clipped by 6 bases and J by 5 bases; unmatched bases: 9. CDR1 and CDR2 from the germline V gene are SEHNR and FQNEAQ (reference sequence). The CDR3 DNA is TGTGCCAGCAGACCGCAGGGGGGTCGGACTGAAGCTTTCTTT. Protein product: CASRPQGGRTEAFF.